The rows below give T cell receptor beta chains drawn from one sample of a study of control samples from healthy donors and cancer patients. Method: immunoSEQ multiplex PCR; TCRdb's copy keeps in-frame clones and lacks some. This table has roughly 180,000 clones, roughly 94% appearing once. Sequencing was performed on blood. Source of these receptors: a woman aged 18-29 years in good health. The CDR3 runs from the conserved cysteine through the conserved F or W. D genes are given only for firm matches. The listing skips clone size in some rows; elsewhere it reads once, few, many or a size class.

d_call: TRBD1
clone_size: NA
j_call: TRBJ2-7
v_call: TRBV19
cdr3_nt: TGTGCCAGTAGGAAAGGACAGGGCCCCTACGAGCAGTACTTC
cdr3_aa: CASRKGQGPYEQYF

d_call: NA
clone_size: few
j_call: TRBJ1-1
v_call: TRBV6-2/TRBV6-3
cdr3_nt: TGTGCCAGCAGTTACTCGGTCCGGCAGAAGAACACTGAAGCTTTCTTT
cdr3_aa: CASSYSVRQKNTEAFF

d_call: NA
clone_size: NA
j_call: TRBJ1-1
v_call: TRBV7-9
cdr3_nt: TGTGCCAGCAGCCCCAGCTGGCAGGGTCACACTGAAGCTTTCTTT
cdr3_aa: CASSPSWQGHTEAFF

d_call: NA
clone_size: once
j_call: TRBJ2-3
v_call: TRBV5-1
cdr3_nt: TGCGCCAGCAACCGGGGGACCGATACGCAGTATTTT
cdr3_aa: CASNRGTDTQYF

d_call: TRBD2
clone_size: once
j_call: TRBJ2-7
v_call: TRBV9
cdr3_nt: TGTGCCAGCAGCTTCGGCCTGACTAGCGGGAGGGCCCTCCAGGGCGAGCAGTACTTC
cdr3_aa: CASSFGLTSGRALQGEQYF

d_call: NA
clone_size: NA
j_call: TRBJ1-1
v_call: TRBV20-1
cdr3_nt: TGCAGTACCGGACTATCCAATGAAGCTTTCTTT
cdr3_aa: CSTGLSNEAFF

d_call: NA
clone_size: NA
j_call: TRBJ1-5
v_call: TRBV5-8
cdr3_nt: TGTGCCAGCAGCTTGTTTAGCGGGGCCGGGCCCCAGCATTTT
cdr3_aa: CASSLFSGAGPQHF

d_call: TRBD1
clone_size: NA
j_call: TRBJ1-1
v_call: TRBV14
cdr3_nt: TGTGCCAGCAGCCAAGGATTAAAGGACAGGGGTCTTACGAACACTGAAGCTTTCTTT
cdr3_aa: CASSQGLKDRGLTNTEAFF

d_call: NA
clone_size: NA
j_call: TRBJ1-5
v_call: TRBV4-2
cdr3_nt: TGTGCCTGTCTTCATGGGGTAATCGGCAATCAGCCCCAGCATTTT
cdr3_aa: CACLHGVIGNQPQHF

d_call: NA
clone_size: NA
j_call: TRBJ1-6
v_call: TRBV6-2/TRBV6-3
cdr3_nt: TGTGCCAGCAGTTACTCGAACAGGGATAATTCACCCCTCCACTTT
cdr3_aa: CASSYSNRDNSPLHF

d_call: TRBD1
clone_size: NA
j_call: TRBJ1-5
v_call: TRBV7-2
cdr3_nt: TGTGCCAGCAGCGCCGGGACAGGGGGTCAGCCCCAGCATTTT
cdr3_aa: CASSAGTGGQPQHF

d_call: NA
clone_size: NA
j_call: TRBJ2-5
v_call: TRBV10-3
cdr3_nt: TGTGCCATCCGAACGGGGGTGCAGGAGACCCAGTACTTC
cdr3_aa: CAIRTGVQETQYF

d_call: NA
clone_size: NA
j_call: TRBJ2-5
v_call: TRBV6-5
cdr3_nt: TGTGCCAGCAGTTACCTCCCTGGTAGCCTGCAAGAGACCCAGTACTTC
cdr3_aa: CASSYLPGSLQETQYF

d_call: NA
clone_size: NA
j_call: TRBJ2-1
v_call: TRBV5-1
cdr3_nt: TGCGCCAGCAGCTTGGCCGGCCACAATGAGCAGTTCTTC
cdr3_aa: CASSLAGHNEQFF

d_call: NA
clone_size: few
j_call: TRBJ1-2
v_call: TRBV14
cdr3_nt: TGTGCCAGCAGCCAAGCGGCAGGAGAAGGCTACACCTTC
cdr3_aa: CASSQAAGEGYTF

d_call: NA
clone_size: NA
j_call: TRBJ1-4
v_call: TRBV28
cdr3_nt: TGTGCCAGCACCCGCCCCAGCAGTGAAAAACTGTTTTTT
cdr3_aa: CASTRPSSEKLFF

d_call: NA
clone_size: NA
j_call: TRBJ2-2
v_call: TRBV5-1
cdr3_nt: TGCGCCAGCAGCGACATGACAGGATACACCGGGGAGCTGTTTTTT
cdr3_aa: CASSDMTGYTGELFF

d_call: NA
clone_size: NA
j_call: TRBJ2-2
v_call: TRBV6-2/TRBV6-3
cdr3_nt: TGTGCCAGCAGTCTAGGGGTTGTGGGCACCGGGGAGCTGTTTTTT
cdr3_aa: CASSLGVVGTGELFF

d_call: NA
clone_size: NA
j_call: TRBJ2-2
v_call: TRBV7-6
cdr3_nt: TGTGCCAGCAGCATCCTACCCCCGGGGGCCGGGGAGCTGTTTTTT
cdr3_aa: CASSILPPGAGELFF

d_call: NA
clone_size: NA
j_call: TRBJ2-2
v_call: TRBV19
cdr3_nt: TGTGCCAGTAGTATAGGCGCAGGGGCCGGGGAGCTGTTTTTT
cdr3_aa: CASSIGAGAGELFF

d_call: NA
clone_size: once
j_call: TRBJ1-5
v_call: TRBV9
cdr3_nt: TGTGCCAGCAGCGTAGATGGAGGGGATGCGGGCAATCAGCCCCAGCATTTT
cdr3_aa: CASSVDGGDAGNQPQHF

d_call: NA
clone_size: once
j_call: TRBJ1-6
v_call: TRBV6-5
cdr3_nt: TGTGCCAGCACCCCAGCTACAGCGGTAGATTCACCCCTCCACTTT
cdr3_aa: CASTPATAVDSPLHF

d_call: TRBD2
clone_size: NA
j_call: TRBJ2-3
v_call: TRBV15
cdr3_nt: TGTGCCACCAGCTCCCGACGGGCGGGGGGGTTGACAGATACGCAGTATTTT
cdr3_aa: CATSSRRAGGLTDTQYF

d_call: NA
clone_size: NA
j_call: TRBJ2-3
v_call: TRBV11-3
cdr3_nt: TGTGCCAGCAGCTTACTCATGCTCGGTTCCACAGATACGCAGTATTTT
cdr3_aa: CASSLLMLGSTDTQYF

d_call: NA
clone_size: NA
j_call: TRBJ1-1
v_call: TRBV4-2
cdr3_nt: TGTGCCAGCAGCCAAGATTGGAGCAGCTTATTTGAAGCTTTCTTT
cdr3_aa: CASSQDWSSLFEAFF

d_call: TRBD1
clone_size: NA
j_call: TRBJ1-5
v_call: TRBV28
cdr3_nt: TGTGCCAGCAGCTCGATGGAGGGACAGGGGGGGAATCAGCCCCAGCATTTT
cdr3_aa: CASSSMEGQGGNQPQHF

d_call: TRBD2
clone_size: NA
j_call: TRBJ2-7
v_call: TRBV11-2
cdr3_nt: TGTGCCAGCAGCTCCGGGACTAGTCTCGGGCAGTACTTC
cdr3_aa: CASSSGTSLGQYF

d_call: NA
clone_size: NA
j_call: TRBJ1-6
v_call: TRBV6-5
cdr3_nt: TGTGCCAGCAGGGGCGTAGATAATTCACCCCTCCACTTT
cdr3_aa: CASRGVDNSPLHF

d_call: NA
clone_size: NA
j_call: TRBJ1-1
v_call: TRBV28
cdr3_nt: TGTGCCAGCAGTTTAAACTTAGACGGGGGAGAAGTTCGGGCTTTCTTT
cdr3_aa: CASSLNLDGGEVRAFF

d_call: NA
clone_size: NA
j_call: TRBJ2-3
v_call: TRBV7-9
cdr3_nt: TGTGCCAGCAGCTCTCCCGTCAGCGGACCCACTCCCTCTTTT
cdr3_aa: CASSSPVSGPTPSF

d_call: NA
clone_size: NA
j_call: TRBJ1-5
v_call: TRBV6-5
cdr3_nt: TGTGCCAGCAGGGACAGCCTGATCAATCAGCCCCAGCATTTT
cdr3_aa: CASRDSLINQPQHF

d_call: TRBD1
clone_size: once
j_call: TRBJ1-6
v_call: TRBV9
cdr3_nt: TGTGCCTCAGGGGGACAGATTAATTCACCCCTCCACTTT
cdr3_aa: CASGGQINSPLHF

d_call: NA
clone_size: NA
j_call: TRBJ1-4
v_call: TRBV7-6
cdr3_nt: TGTGCCAGCAGCTTAGTGGGTTCCACGGGTGAAAAACTGTTTTTT
cdr3_aa: CASSLVGSTGEKLFF

d_call: TRBD2
clone_size: NA
j_call: TRBJ2-7
v_call: TRBV5-1
cdr3_nt: TGCGCCAGCAGCGCGGGGGAGGCCTACGAGCAGTACTTC
cdr3_aa: CASSAGEAYEQYF

d_call: NA
clone_size: once
j_call: TRBJ2-2
v_call: TRBV10-1
cdr3_nt: TGCGCCAGCAGTGAATGGACGAACACCGGGGAGCTGTTTTTT
cdr3_aa: CASSEWTNTGELFF

d_call: NA
clone_size: NA
j_call: TRBJ1-4
v_call: TRBV28
cdr3_nt: TGTGCCAGCAGCCTTTACAAAGGGGACGCTAATGAAAAACTGTTTTTT
cdr3_aa: CASSLYKGDANEKLFF

d_call: TRBD2
clone_size: NA
j_call: TRBJ2-3
v_call: TRBV9
cdr3_nt: TGTGCCAGCAGCGCGACGGGACTAGCGGATACCTGGCAGTATTTT
cdr3_aa: CASSATGLADTWQYF

d_call: TRBD1
clone_size: NA
j_call: TRBJ2-4
v_call: TRBV28
cdr3_nt: TGTGCCAGCAGTTCAACCGCGACAGGGAACATTCAGTACTTC
cdr3_aa: CASSSTATGNIQYF

d_call: TRBD2
clone_size: NA
j_call: TRBJ2-7
v_call: TRBV4-1
cdr3_nt: TGCGCCAGCAGCCAAGTGAGCGGGGGGGCCCTATACGAGCAGTACTTC
cdr3_aa: CASSQVSGGALYEQYF

d_call: TRBD1
clone_size: once
j_call: TRBJ1-4
v_call: TRBV27
cdr3_nt: TGTGCCAGCAGTCCACAGGGGGCAGGAAAACTGTTTTTT
cdr3_aa: CASSPQGAGKLFF

d_call: NA
clone_size: NA
j_call: TRBJ2-7
v_call: TRBV7-8
cdr3_nt: TGTGCCAGCAGCCCCGGCCGCCTTGGGAACGAGCAGTACTTC
cdr3_aa: CASSPGRLGNEQYF

d_call: NA
clone_size: NA
j_call: TRBJ1-2
v_call: TRBV3-1/TRBV3-2
cdr3_nt: TGTGCCAGCAGCCAAGACGGGAGGGACTATGGCTACACCTTC
cdr3_aa: CASSQDGRDYGYTF

d_call: NA
clone_size: NA
j_call: TRBJ1-4
v_call: TRBV7-2
cdr3_nt: TGTGCCAGCAGCTTATTCGGGGGGGCGCATGAAAAACTGTTTTTT
cdr3_aa: CASSLFGGAHEKLFF

d_call: TRBD2
clone_size: NA
j_call: TRBJ2-1
v_call: TRBV28
cdr3_nt: TGTGCCAGCAGTTTGATCCGGGCCGCGGGGGGTGGTGAGCAGTTCTTC
cdr3_aa: CASSLIRAAGGGEQFF

d_call: NA
clone_size: NA
j_call: TRBJ1-6
v_call: TRBV5-5
cdr3_nt: TGTGCCAGCAGCTTGGAAGGACAACCTAATTCACCCCTCCACTTT
cdr3_aa: CASSLEGQPNSPLHF

d_call: TRBD2
clone_size: NA
j_call: TRBJ2-1
v_call: TRBV19
cdr3_nt: TGTGCCAGTAGAACCGCCGGACTAGCGAGAGGGAATGAGCAGTTCTTC
cdr3_aa: CASRTAGLARGNEQFF

d_call: NA
clone_size: NA
j_call: TRBJ1-5
v_call: TRBV4-1
cdr3_nt: TGCGCCAGCAGCAGGGTACAGAGCAATCAGCCCCAGCATTTT
cdr3_aa: CASSRVQSNQPQHF

d_call: NA
clone_size: NA
j_call: TRBJ1-4
v_call: TRBV7-9
cdr3_nt: TGTGCCAGCATCTTAGACGTGGGAAGTTATGAAAAACTGTTTTTT
cdr3_aa: CASILDVGSYEKLFF

d_call: TRBD2
clone_size: NA
j_call: TRBJ2-1
v_call: TRBV4-3
cdr3_nt: TGCGCCAGCAGCCAAGATCTCGGGGGGGACTCCTACAATGAGCAGTTCTTC
cdr3_aa: CASSQDLGGDSYNEQFF

d_call: NA
clone_size: NA
j_call: TRBJ1-1
v_call: TRBV10-3
cdr3_nt: TGTGCCATCCAGGCAGGGGTGGGGACTGAAGCTTTCTTT
cdr3_aa: CAIQAGVGTEAFF

d_call: NA
clone_size: NA
j_call: TRBJ2-7
v_call: TRBV7-9
cdr3_nt: TGTGCCAGCAGCTTATCTCCCGGGTGGGTGCAGGACGAGCAGTACTTC
cdr3_aa: CASSLSPGWVQDEQYF

d_call: TRBD1
clone_size: few
j_call: TRBJ2-7
v_call: TRBV19
cdr3_nt: TGTGCCAGTAGTGCCCGACAGGGGTTCCTTATCAACGAGCAGTACTTC
cdr3_aa: CASSARQGFLINEQYF

d_call: NA
clone_size: NA
j_call: TRBJ1-4
v_call: TRBV6-6
cdr3_nt: TGTGCCAGCAGTTACTCGATAGTTGAAAAACTGTTTTTT
cdr3_aa: CASSYSIVEKLFF

d_call: NA
clone_size: NA
j_call: TRBJ1-4
v_call: TRBV12-3/TRBV12-4
cdr3_nt: TGTGCCACGGCAGGAGGACTTAATGAAAAACTGTTTTTT
cdr3_aa: CATAGGLNEKLFF